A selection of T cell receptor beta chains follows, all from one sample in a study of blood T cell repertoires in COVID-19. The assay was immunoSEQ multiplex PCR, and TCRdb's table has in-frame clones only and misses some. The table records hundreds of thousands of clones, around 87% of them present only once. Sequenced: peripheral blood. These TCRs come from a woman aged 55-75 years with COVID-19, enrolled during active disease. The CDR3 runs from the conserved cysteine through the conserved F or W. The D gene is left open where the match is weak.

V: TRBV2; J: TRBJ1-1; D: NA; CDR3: CASRSEGGTEAFF
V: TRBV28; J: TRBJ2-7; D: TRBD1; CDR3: CASRDRHYEQYF
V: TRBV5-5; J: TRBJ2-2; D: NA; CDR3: CASSLHFGRNTGELFF
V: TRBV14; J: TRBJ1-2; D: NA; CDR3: CASSQSGGQGYGYTF
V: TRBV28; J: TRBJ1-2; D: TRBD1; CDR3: CASSISPNRGPGYTF
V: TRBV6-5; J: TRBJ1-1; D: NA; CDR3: CASSRGTEAFF
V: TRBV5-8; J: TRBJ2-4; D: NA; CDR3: CASSLVAVLAKNIQYF
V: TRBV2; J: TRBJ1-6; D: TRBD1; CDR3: CASRTGLVSPLHF
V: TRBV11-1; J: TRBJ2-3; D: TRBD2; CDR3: CASSIRTSGGADTQYF
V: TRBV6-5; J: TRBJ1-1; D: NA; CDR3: CASSYGGDTEAFF
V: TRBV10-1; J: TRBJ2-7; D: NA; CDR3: CASSDHPTGAYEQYF
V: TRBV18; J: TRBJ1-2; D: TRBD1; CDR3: CASRLSTGELGYTF
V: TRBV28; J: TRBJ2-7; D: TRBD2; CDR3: CASSFRLADEQYF
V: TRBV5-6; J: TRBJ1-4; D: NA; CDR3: CASSLAQYNEKLFF
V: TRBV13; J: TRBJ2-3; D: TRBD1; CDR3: CASSYLQGTDTQYF
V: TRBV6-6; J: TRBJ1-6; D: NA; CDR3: CASSRDRVNSPLHF
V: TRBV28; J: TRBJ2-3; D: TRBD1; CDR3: CASSPTGASTDTQYF
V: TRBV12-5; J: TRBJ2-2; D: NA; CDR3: CASGLAAGARRSATGELFF
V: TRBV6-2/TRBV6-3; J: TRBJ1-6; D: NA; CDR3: CASSYGDWGGSPLHF
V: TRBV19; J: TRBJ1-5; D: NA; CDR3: CASSLRGRGDNQPQHF
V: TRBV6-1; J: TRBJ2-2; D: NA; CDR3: CASSQIEDTGELFF
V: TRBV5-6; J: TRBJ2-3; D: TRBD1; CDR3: CASSLDDRGWSDTQYF
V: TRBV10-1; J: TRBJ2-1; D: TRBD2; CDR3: CASSGLQQAGEYNEQFF
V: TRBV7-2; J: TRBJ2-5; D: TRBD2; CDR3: CASSPYSGGETQYF
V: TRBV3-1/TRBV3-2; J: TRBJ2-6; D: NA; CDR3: CASSRQGSGANVLTF
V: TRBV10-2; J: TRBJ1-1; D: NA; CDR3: CASTLQGNTEAFF
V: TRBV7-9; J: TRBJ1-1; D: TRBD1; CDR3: CASSLEGTGTEAFF
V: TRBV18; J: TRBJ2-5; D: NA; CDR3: CASEQGPQETQYF
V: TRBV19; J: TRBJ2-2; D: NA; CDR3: CASSTSGAGELFF
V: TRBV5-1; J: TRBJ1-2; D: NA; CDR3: CASSLYAQGLYGYTF
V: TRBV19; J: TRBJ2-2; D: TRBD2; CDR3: CASSARETSGNTGELFF
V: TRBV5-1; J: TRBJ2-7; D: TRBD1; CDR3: CASNTGTGDEQYF
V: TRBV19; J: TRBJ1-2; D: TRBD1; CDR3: CASSRDRGSNGYTF
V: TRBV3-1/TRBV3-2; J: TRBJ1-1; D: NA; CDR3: CASSPVQNTEAFF
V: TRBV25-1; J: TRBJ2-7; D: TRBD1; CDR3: CASSEQGAISYEQYF
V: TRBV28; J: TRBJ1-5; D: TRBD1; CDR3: CASSYRDRGNQPQHF
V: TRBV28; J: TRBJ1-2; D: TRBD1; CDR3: CASSLDRGGYGYTF
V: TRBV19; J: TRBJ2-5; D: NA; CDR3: CASSMDLRGAETQYF
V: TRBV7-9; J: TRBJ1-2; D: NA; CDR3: CASSLGDGMGLYGYTF
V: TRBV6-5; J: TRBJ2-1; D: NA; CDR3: CASSYKAGGTNEQFF
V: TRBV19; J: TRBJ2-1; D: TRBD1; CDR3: CASCGTGAYNEQFF
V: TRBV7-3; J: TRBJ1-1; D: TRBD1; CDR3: CASSAYRGSTEAFF
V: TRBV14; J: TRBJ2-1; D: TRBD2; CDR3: CASSQYGTSATSSYNEQFF
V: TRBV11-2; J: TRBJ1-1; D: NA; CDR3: CASSFDTFHGNTEAFF
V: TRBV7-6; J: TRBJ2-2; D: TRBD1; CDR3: CASSLPGGQENTGELFF
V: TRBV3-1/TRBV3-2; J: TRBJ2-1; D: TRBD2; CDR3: CASSQDSSGLRNNEQFF
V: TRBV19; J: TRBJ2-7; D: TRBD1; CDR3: CASSPGQGALPYEQYF
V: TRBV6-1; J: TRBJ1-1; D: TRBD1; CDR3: CASSETPGGHTEAFF
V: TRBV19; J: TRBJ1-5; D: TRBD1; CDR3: CASWTGHNQPQHF
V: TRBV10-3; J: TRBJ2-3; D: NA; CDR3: CAIGETDTQYF
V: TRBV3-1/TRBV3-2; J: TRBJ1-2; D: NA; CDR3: CASSQDGTGRGYGYTF